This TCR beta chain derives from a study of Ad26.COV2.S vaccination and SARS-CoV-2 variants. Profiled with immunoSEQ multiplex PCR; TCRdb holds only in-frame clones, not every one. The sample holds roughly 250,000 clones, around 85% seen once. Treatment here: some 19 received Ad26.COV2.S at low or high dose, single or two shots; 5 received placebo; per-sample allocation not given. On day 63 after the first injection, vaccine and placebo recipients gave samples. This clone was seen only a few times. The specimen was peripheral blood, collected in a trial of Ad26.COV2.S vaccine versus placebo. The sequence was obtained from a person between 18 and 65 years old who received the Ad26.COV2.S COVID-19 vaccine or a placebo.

CDR3 residues: CASSLSAQNTEAFF. CDR3 nucleotides: TGTGCCAGCAGTCTCTCGGCACAGAACACTGAAGCTTTCTTT. V gene TRBV7-3 combines with J gene TRBJ1-1; no clear D gene. Trimming removed 6 bases at V and 1 base at J, with 12 bases between. Germline loops: CDR1 SGHTA, CDR2 FQGTGA. This CDR3 region has 14 residues.